The present entry profiles one T cell receptor beta chain with its context. Its antigen is currently not known. Nothing much larger sits one base from this clone, and base qualities are not available. The method was 5' RACE. This sample was sequenced with an Illumina HiSeq 2500. A second roughly 7 to 11 cycle PCR used a sample-barcoded 5' primer and a J-beta primer mix. Each TCR beta cDNA molecule received a unique molecular identifier from a template-switch 5' adaptor carrying 12 random nucleotides. At least 2.5 million CDR3-containing paired-end reads were obtained from each sample. First-strand cDNA synthesis was performed from all RNA using the Mint cDNA synthesis kit, with priming by a TRBC-specific oligonucleotide. All cDNA was treated with uracil-DNA glycosylase and then went through a first 18-cycle PCR with the universal primers M1SS and BC2_uni_R. Turning to the authors' computational methods: Each sample was normalized by randomly selecting 1 million high-quality reads, each carrying a distinct molecular identifier. Reads sharing molecular identifiers were discarded rather than binned into consensus sequences. MiTCR, run with a Q25 quality threshold and the strictest error-elimination algorithm, handled CDR3 identification, clonotype clustering and error correction. A nonparametric unseen species model with Euler transformation was used to estimate lower-bound total TCR beta diversity. Through fastp at Q25 and MiXCR, TCRdb rebuilt clones from the public reads, retaining in-frame beta chains. Identical CDR3 protein sequences are pooled into one entry, listed with their most common genes and DNA. The V and J calls and clone size come from TCRdb's table, not from the authors' own analysis. Across this sample there are about 970,000 distinct CDR3 sequences, with 51% seen only once. The top ten clonotypes cover 20% to 25% of the sample.

This entry comes from a study of blood T cells in healthy people across ages (dated by TCRdb to between 2015 and 2017). Regarding the complete study: Template switching captured roughly one uniquely barcoded TCR beta cDNA molecule per two T cells in model experiments. To avoid experimental bias, donors of different ages were spread randomly across the sequencing lanes. For two donors (one aged 18 to 30 and one aged 80 or older), the study analyzed two additional independent replicas of 1 million unique cDNA reads from the same blood draw. The donors were divided into four age groups: young (average approximately 16 years), middle-aged (under 40), aged (around 59) and long-lived (about 79). Age-related changes in TCR beta repertoire diversity were measured in the study by deep sequencing normalized with unique cDNA molecular identifiers.

What the study reported, not specific to this receptor: Since profiling was done on bulk unsorted PBMCs, naive and antigen-experienced compartments could not be conclusively compared. Observed TCR beta diversity per million T cells fell roughly linearly with age, and a significant reduction was already apparent by age roughly 40. Compared with the aged group, more naive CD4+ T cells, fewer expanded clones and increased TCR diversity were shown by the long-lived group, suggesting age selection. Estimates of total diversity from one million sequenced T cells were regarded as lower bounds and underestimates. Because the CMV infection status of the donors was unknown, age-related changes in expanded clonotypes may potentially have been confounded. A strong correlation was found between observed TCR beta diversity and the percentage of naive T cells measured by flow cytometry.

Systemically healthy Caucasian individuals from Russia, over 30 in total and aged roughly 6 to 100 years, were included as donors. Around 10 milliliters of peripheral blood were collected from each donor into EDTA-treated Vacutainer tubes. Ficoll-Paque density-gradient centrifugation was used to isolate PBMCs, with at least 6.5 million per sample. Trizol reagent was used to extract total RNA from PBMCs, with at least 6 micrograms per sample. The percentages of naive CD45RAhigh/CD27high T cells were determined by flow cytometry on a PBMC aliquot from every donor. The CDR3 holds 22 amino acids from the cysteine to the phenylalanine. CDR3 DNA only is kept here, 66 bases in frame from base 1. The CDR1 and CDR2 encoded by the germline V gene are MNHEY and SVGEGT. Trimming removed 0 bases from V and 3 bases from J, leaving 32 bases between the germline ends.

This receptor was identified in an older woman in good health. The V gene is TRBV6-2 or TRBV6-3 and the J gene is TRBJ1-1; TRBD1 might be the D gene, on 5 matching bases. Sequencing was done on a sample of blood. Read as DNA, the sequence is TGTGCCAGCAGTTACTCGCGGAAAATAGGACTGTCAAAATGGGGGTCGGACACTGAAGCTTTCTTT. Its coded protein is CASSYSRKIGLSKWGSDTEAFF.